This T cell receptor beta chain was sequenced for a study of control samples from healthy donors and cancer patients. Some clones are missing from TCRdb's copy, which holds only in-frame ones; the method was immunoSEQ multiplex PCR. Among about 60,000 clones, 90% to 96% were seen once, and the ten largest hold approximately 0.99%. Trimming left V 5 bases short and J 0 bases short, with 10 bases between. This CDR3 has 14 amino acids. Germline V gene data show CDR1 as MNHEY and CDR2 as SVGAGI. Source material: blood. The chain has TRBV6-5 and TRBJ1-2, with D possibly TRBD1 on 5 matching bases. The origin of this receptor is a woman younger than 30 in good health. The DNA of the CDR3 is TGTGCCAGCAGTCCAGGGAAGTCTAACTATGGCTACACCTTC. Protein sequence: CASSPGKSNYGYTF.